This TCR beta chain was captured by sequencing in a study of cytomegalovirus exposure and HLA in healthy donors. General study points: Specificity for CMV antigens was confirmed in vitro for three of the CMV-associated chains. There were several of the most significant clusters that appeared linked to common viral pathogens in a later analysis.

J gave up 7 bases and V 4 bases, and 5 bases lay outside the gene matches. The CDR3 has 13 amino acids. Germline V gene sequence: CDR1 SGHRS, CDR2 YFSETQ. As to this clone: What it recognizes is unknown.

PCR employed 60 Vbeta and 13 Jbeta primers. Sequenced by immunoSEQ multiplex PCR; TCRdb stores in-frame clones only, minus some. Its table lists about 210,000 clones. The chain couples TRBV5-1 to TRBJ1-2, with TRBD1 matching 9 bases. The specimen was PBMCs. This receptor was identified in a woman between 25 and 40 years old in good health and CMV-seropositive. The CDR3 nucleotides read TGCGCCAGCAGCATTACAGGGGGCGCTGGCTACACCTTC. The encoded protein is CASSITGGAGYTF.